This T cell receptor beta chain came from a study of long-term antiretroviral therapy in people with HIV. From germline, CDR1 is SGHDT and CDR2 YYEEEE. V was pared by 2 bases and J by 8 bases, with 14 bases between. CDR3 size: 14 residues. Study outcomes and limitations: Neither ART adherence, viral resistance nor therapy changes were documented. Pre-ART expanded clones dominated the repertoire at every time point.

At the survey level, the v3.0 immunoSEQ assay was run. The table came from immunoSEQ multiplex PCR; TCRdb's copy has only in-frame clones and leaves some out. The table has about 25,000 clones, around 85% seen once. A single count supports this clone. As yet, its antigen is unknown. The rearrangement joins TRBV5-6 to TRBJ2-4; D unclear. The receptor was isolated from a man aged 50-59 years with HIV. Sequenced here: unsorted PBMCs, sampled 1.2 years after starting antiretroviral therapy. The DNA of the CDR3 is TGTGCCAGCAGCTTAAGACAATGGTGGGACATTCAGTACTTC. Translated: CASSLRQWWDIQYF. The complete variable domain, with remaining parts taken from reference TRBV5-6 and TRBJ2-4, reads DAGVTQSPTHLIKTRGQQVTLRCSPKSGHDTVSWYQQALGQGPQFIFQYYEEEERQRGNFPDRFSGHQFPNYSSELNVNALLLGDSALYLCASSLRQWWDIQYFGAGTRLSVL.